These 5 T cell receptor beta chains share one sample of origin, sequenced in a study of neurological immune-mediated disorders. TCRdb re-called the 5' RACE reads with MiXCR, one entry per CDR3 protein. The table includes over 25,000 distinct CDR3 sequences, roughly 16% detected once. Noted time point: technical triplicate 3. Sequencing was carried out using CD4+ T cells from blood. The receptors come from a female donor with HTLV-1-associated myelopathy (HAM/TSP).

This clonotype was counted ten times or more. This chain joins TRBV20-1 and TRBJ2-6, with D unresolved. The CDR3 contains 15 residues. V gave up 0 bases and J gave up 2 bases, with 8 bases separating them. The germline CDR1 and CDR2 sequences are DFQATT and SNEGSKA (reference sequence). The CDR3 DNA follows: TGCAGTGCTAGAGATGCAGACCCTGGGGCCAACGTCCTGACTTTC. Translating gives CSARDADPGANVLTF.

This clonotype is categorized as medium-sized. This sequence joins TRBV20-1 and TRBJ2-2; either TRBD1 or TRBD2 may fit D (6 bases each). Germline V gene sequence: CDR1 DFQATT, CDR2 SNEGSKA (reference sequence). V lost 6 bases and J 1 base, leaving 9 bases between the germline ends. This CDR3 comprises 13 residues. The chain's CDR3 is CSARGQNTGELFF. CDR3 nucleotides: TGCAGTGCGCGGGGACAGAACACCGGGGAGCTGTTTTTT.

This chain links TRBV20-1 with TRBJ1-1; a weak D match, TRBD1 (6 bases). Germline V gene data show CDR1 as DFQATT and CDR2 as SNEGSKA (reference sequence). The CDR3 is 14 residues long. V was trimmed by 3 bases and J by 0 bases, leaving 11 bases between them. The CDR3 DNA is TGCAGTGCTAGCATCCCAGGGGTGAACACTGAAGCTTTCTTT. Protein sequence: CSASIPGVNTEAFF.

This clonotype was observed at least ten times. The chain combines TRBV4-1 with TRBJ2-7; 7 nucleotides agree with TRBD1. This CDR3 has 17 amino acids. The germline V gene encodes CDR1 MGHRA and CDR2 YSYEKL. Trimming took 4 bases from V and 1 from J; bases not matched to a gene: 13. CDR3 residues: CASSPFPPAGGSYEQYF. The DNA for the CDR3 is TGCGCCAGCAGCCCGTTCCCCCCAGCAGGGGGTTCCTACGAGCAGTACTTC.

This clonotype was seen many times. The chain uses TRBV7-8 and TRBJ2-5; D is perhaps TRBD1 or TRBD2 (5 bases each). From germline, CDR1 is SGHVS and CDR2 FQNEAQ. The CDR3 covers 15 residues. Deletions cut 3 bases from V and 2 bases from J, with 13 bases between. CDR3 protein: CASSLMGTGQETQYF. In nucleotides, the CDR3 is TGTGCCAGCAGCTTGATGGGGACCGGGCAAGAGACCCAGTACTTC.